Listed here are 11 T cell receptor beta chains from one sample, sequenced in a study of identical twins. TCRdb re-called the 5' RACE reads through MiXCR, storing one row per CDR3 protein. The sample has 550,000 to 700,000 distinct CDR3 sequences, 9.6% seen once. These records were also assigned to another study, of yellow fever vaccine responses in identical twins.

The sequencing sample was made of PBMCs. These receptors were obtained from a woman younger than 30 in good health.

This sequence joins TRBV4-2 and TRBJ2-3; D assignment may be TRBD1 or TRBD2 (5 bases each). Trimming took 1 base from V and 4 from J, leaving 9 bases between them. This CDR3 spans 14 amino acids. Germline V CDR1 and CDR2: LGHNA, YNFKEQ. The CDR3: CASSQGGAPDTQYF. The CDR3 DNA sequence: TGTGCCAGCAGCCAAGGAGGGGCCCCAGATACGCAGTATTTT.

The J gene is TRBJ2-3, the V gene TRBV9; 9 nucleotides match TRBD2. This CDR3 has 14 residues. V was clipped by 3 bases and J by 5 bases; unmatched bases: 4. The germline V gene encodes CDR1 SGDLS and CDR2 YYNGEE. CDR3 nucleotides: TGTGCCAGCAGCGCTAGCGGGGTTAAAGATACGCAGTATTTT. This translates into CASSASGVKDTQYF.

This clonotype was found a few times. This chain joins TRBV20-1 and TRBJ2-7, with D perhaps being TRBD1 or TRBD2 (5 bases each). Germline CDR1 is DFQATT and CDR2 is SNEGSKA (reference sequence). The CDR3 is 15 residues long. Trimming left V 2 bases short and J 5 bases short, with 19 bases between. CDR3 coding DNA: TGCAGTGCTAGATATCGTAGAGGGGCGGTAGACGAGCAGTACTTC. Its translation: CSARYRRGAVDEQYF.

This sequence joins TRBV28 and TRBJ2-1; D remains unclear. The CDR3 is 16 residues long. Per germline, CDR1 MDHEN and CDR2 SYDVKM. The V gene lost 4 bases and the J gene lost 0 bases, with 13 bases spanning the gap. The CDR3 loop is CASSSPRRSSYNEQFF. The CDR3 DNA sequence: TGTGCCAGCAGTTCCCCTCGGCGGAGCTCCTACAATGAGCAGTTCTTC.

Many counts were recorded for this clonotype. The chain carries TRBV10-3 and TRBJ2-3; TRBD1 might be the D (6 bases). Trimming cost V 7 bases and J 0 bases, with 8 bases left between them. There are 13 residues in the CDR3. Germline CDR1 is ENHRY and CDR2 is SYGVKD. The CDR3, as DNA: TGTGCCATCACTGACAGGAGCACAGATACGCAGTATTTT. Its translation is CAITDRSTDTQYF.

The J gene is TRBJ2-7, the V gene TRBV14, with D unresolved. The length of the CDR3 is 13 residues. Germline V gene lookup returns CDR1 SGHDN and CDR2 FVKESK. Trimming removed 1 base at V and 3 bases at J, with 7 bases between. The CDR3 sequence is CASSQGYNYEQYF. The DNA of the CDR3 is TGTGCCAGCAGCCAAGGGTACAACTACGAGCAGTACTTC.

This CDR3 is CASSEGPYNEQFF. The CDR3 coding sequence is TGTGCCAGCAGCGAGGGGCCTTACAATGAGCAGTTCTTC. The rearrangement uses TRBV9 and TRBJ2-1; weak D call: TRBD1 (5 bases). V was shortened by 3 bases and J by 4 bases, with 8 bases between the two germline ends. Per germline, CDR1 SGDLS and CDR2 YYNGEE. This CDR3 has 13 amino acids.

The V and J genes are TRBV28 and TRBJ2-1, with TRBD1 matching 8 bases. V dropped 10 bases and J dropped 7; count of bases not matched to a gene: 15. The CDR3 is 15 amino acids. Germline assignment: CDR1 MDHEN and CDR2 SYDVKM. The CDR3 protein is CATFRPGGKVNEQFF. The CDR3 bases are TGTGCCACCTTTCGTCCAGGGGGCAAGGTGAATGAGCAGTTCTTC.

This clonotype occurred a few times. V and J are TRBV15 and TRBJ1-2; 7 bases match TRBD1. V was pared by 5 bases and J by 2 bases, with 5 bases of the junction left unmatched. Germline CDR1 reads LNHNV; CDR2 reads YYDKDF (reference sequence). The CDR3 has 14 amino acids. In DNA, the CDR3 is TGTGCCACCAGCCCCAGGGACAGAAACTATGGCTACACCTTC. Its translation is CATSPRDRNYGYTF.

This clonotype came up many times. J is TRBJ1-3 and V is TRBV4-3; no firm D call. Germline lookup yields CDR1 LGHNA and CDR2 YSLEER. The CDR3 runs to 13 residues. V was pared by 2 bases and J by 4 bases, with 6 bases between. DNA for the CDR3: TGCGCCAGCAGCCAATTTTCCGGAAACACCATATATTTT. It encodes CASSQFSGNTIYF.

Here the CDR3 DNA reads TGTGCCACCAGCCCGGACAAGGGTTCCTATACGCAGTATTTT. It codes for CATSPDKGSYTQYF. V gene TRBV15 combines with J gene TRBJ2-3, with D possibly TRBD1 on 5 matching bases. CDR1 is LNHNV and CDR2 is YYDKDF in the germline V gene (reference sequence). This CDR3 contains 14 residues. Trimming shortened V by 5 bases and J by 7 bases, and 16 bases separated the two germline ends.